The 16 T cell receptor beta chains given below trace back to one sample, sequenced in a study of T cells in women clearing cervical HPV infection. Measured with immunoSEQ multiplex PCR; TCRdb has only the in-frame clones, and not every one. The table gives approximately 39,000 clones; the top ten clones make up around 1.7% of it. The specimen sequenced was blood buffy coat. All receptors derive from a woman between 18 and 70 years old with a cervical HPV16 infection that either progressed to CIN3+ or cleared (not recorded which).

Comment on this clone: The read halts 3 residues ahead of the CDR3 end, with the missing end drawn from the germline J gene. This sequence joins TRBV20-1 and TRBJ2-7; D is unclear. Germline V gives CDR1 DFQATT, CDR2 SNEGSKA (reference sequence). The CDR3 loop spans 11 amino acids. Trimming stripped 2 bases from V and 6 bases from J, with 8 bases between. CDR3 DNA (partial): TGCAGTGCTAGAAAAGCAACCGAG. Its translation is CSARKATE. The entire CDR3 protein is CSARKATEQYF.

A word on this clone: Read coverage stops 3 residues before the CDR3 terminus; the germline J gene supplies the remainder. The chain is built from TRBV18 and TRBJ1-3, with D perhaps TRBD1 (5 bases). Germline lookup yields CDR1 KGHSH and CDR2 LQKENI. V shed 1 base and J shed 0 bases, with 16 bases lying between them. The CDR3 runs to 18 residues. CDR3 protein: CASSPLRAAGISGNTIYF. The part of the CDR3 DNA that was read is TGTGCCAGCTCACCACTTCGGGCAGCAGGGATCTCTGGAAACACC.

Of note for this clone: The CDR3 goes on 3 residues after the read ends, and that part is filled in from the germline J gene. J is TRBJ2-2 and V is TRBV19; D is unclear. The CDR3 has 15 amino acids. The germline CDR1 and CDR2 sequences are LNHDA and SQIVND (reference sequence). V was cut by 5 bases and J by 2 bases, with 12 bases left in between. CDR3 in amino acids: CASSPNTYNTGELFF. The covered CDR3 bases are TGTGCCAGTAGTCCCAACACATATAACACCGGGGAG.

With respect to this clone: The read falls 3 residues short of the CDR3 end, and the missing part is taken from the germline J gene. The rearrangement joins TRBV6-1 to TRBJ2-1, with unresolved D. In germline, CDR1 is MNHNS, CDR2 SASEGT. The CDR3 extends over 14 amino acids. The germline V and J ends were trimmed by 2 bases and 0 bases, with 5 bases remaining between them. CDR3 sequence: CASSEFRSYNEQFF. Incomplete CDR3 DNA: TGTGCCAGCAGTGAATTCCGCTCCTACAATGAG.

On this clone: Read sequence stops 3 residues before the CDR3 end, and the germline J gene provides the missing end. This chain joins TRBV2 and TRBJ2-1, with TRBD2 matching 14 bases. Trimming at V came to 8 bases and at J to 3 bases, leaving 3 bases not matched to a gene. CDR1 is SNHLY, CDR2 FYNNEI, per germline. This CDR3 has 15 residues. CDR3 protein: CASGLAGGNYNEQFF. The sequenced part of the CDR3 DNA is TGTGCCAGCGGACTAGCGGGGGGTAACTACAATGAG.

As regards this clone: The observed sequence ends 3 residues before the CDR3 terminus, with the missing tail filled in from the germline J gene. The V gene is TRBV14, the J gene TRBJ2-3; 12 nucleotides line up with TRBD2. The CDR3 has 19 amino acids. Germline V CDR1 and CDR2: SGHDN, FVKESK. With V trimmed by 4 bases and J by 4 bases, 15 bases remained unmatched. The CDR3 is CASSPYTPLAGGSADTQYF. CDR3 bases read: TGTGCCAGCAGCCCCTATACCCCTCTAGCGGGGGGGTCCGCAGATACG.

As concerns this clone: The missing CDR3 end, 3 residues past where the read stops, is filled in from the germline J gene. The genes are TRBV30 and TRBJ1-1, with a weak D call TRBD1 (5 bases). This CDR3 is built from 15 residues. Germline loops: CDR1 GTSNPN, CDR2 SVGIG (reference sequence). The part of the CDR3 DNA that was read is TGTGCCTGGAGTAAGGGGCTTTCCTCTAACTATGGC. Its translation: CAWSKGLSSNYG. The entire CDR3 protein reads CAWSKGLSSNYGAFF.

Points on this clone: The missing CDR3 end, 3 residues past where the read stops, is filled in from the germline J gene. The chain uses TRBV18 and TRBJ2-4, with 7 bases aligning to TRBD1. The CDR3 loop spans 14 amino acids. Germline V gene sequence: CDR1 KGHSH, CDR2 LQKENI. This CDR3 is CASSSGTEIYGQYF. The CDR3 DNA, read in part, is TGTGCCAGCTCTTCCGGGACAGAGATCTATGGT.

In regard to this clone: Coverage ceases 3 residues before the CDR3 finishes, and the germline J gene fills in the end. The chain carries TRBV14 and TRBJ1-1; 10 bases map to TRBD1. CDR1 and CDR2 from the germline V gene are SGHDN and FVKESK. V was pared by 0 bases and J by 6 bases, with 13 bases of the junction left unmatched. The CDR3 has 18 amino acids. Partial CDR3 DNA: TGTGCCAGCAGCCAAGATTTGGGGGCGACAGGGGGCCGGTCTGAA. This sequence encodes CASSQDLGATGGRSE. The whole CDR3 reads CASSQDLGATGGRSEAFF.

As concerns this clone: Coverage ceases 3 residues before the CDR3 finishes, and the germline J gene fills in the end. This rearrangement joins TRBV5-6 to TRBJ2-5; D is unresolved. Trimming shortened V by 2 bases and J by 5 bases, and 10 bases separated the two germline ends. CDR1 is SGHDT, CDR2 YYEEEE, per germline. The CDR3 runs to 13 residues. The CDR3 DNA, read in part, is TGTGCCAGCAGCTTAGGGCCATCGGAGACC. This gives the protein CASSLGPSET. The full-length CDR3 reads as CASSLGPSETQYF.

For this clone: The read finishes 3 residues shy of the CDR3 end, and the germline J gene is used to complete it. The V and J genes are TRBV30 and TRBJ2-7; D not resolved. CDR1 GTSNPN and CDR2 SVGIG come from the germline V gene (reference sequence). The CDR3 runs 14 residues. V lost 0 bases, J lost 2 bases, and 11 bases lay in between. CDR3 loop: CAWSVSVITYEQYF. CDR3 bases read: TGTGCCTGGAGTGTAAGCGTGATTACCTACGAG.

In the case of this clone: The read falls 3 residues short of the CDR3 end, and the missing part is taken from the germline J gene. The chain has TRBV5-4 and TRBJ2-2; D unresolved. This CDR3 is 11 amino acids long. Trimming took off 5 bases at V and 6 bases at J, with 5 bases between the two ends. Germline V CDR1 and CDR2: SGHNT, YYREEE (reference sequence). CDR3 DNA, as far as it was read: TGTGCCAGCAGTTCGGCCGGGGAG. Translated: CASSSAGE. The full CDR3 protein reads CASSSAGELFF.

CDR3 sequence: CASSLTGTGSHEQYF. The part of the CDR3 DNA that was read is TGTGCCAGCAGTTTGACGGGGACAGGGTCCCACGAG. The rearrangement joins TRBV28 to TRBJ2-7, with 9 bases lining up with TRBD1. The read terminates 3 residues ahead of where the CDR3 ends, so the germline J gene completes it. Germline-derived CDR1 and CDR2 are MDHEN and SYDVKM. V was clipped by 3 bases and J by 5 bases; unmatched bases: 8. CDR3 size: 15 residues. Complete variable domain (other parts from reference TRBV28 and TRBJ2-7): DVKVTQSSRYLVKRTGEKVFLECVQDMDHENMFWYRQDPGLGLRLIYFSYDVKMKEKGDIPEGYSVSREKKERFSLILESASTNQTSMYLCASSLTGTGSHEQYFGPGTRLTVT.

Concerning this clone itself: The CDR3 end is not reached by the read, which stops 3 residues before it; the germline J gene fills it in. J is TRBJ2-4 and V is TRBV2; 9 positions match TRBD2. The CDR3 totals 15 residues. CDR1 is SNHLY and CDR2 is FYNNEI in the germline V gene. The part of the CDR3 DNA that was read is TGTGCCAGCAGTGAACTAGCGGGGTTAGGTATAATT. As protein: CASSELAGLGII. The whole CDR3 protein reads CASSELAGLGIIQYF.

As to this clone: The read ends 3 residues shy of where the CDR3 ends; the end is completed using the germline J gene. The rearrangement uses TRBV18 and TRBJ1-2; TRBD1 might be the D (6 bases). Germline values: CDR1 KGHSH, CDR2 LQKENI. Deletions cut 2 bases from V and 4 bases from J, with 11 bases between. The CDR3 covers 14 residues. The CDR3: CASSPGGNGYGYTF. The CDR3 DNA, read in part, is TGTGCCAGCTCACCAGGGGGCAATGGCTATGGC.

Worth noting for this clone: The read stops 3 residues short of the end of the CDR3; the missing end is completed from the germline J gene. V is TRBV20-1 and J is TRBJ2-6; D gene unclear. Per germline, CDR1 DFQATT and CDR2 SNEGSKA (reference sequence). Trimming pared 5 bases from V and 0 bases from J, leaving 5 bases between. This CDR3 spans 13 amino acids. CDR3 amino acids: CSASVSGANVLTF. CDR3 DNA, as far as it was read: TGCAGTGCTTCTGTCTCTGGGGCCAACGTC.